The clone carrying this TCR beta chain showed up many times. The antigen remains undetermined. The source of the sample is a study of regulatory T cells in long-lasting Graves disease. Time point here: newly diagnosed GD, antithyroid drugs for less than 3 months. From PBMCs, RNA was extracted and then used to make the TCR library. American Thyroid Association guidelines defined Graves' disease diagnosis. The peripheral blood volume drawn was about 9 milliliters, and it was collected into EDTA tubes. CDR3-region Arm-PCR and iRepertoire HTBI primers produced the TCR beta libraries. Via MiXCR, TCRdb re-called the multiplex PCR reads, giving one row per CDR3 protein. The profile covers approximately 440,000 distinct CDR3 sequences, with 15% to 20% appearing a single time and 12% taken by the ten largest. There are 15 residues in the CDR3. Trimming took off 2 bases at V and 6 bases at J, with 13 bases between the two ends. The germline CDR1 and CDR2 sequences are MNHEY and SMNVEV (reference sequence).

General observations from the study: Preferential use of TRBV28, TRBJ1-2 and TRBJ2-5 was seen in persistent disease.

In addition, the sample was reused for a study of T cells in Graves' hyperthyroidism and ophthalmopathy. From that report: The TCR CDR3 was amplified in a first-round RT-PCR using the HTBI primer set.

This sequence originates from a man aged 40-55 years with Graves disease. This chain links TRBV27 with TRBJ2-2; no clear D gene. The sample here was peripheral blood mononuclear cells (PBMCs), taken at new diagnosis, from a patient treated with antithyroid drugs. This chain's CDR3 is CASSLGVVGAGELFF. The CDR3, as DNA: TGTGCCAGCAGTTTAGGGGTCGTGGGCGCCGGGGAGCTGTTTTTT.